The T cell receptor beta chain under discussion was sequenced for a study of cytomegalovirus exposure and HLA in healthy donors (dated by TCRdb to 2015 to 2018). Study-wide context: An earlier analysis of some 550 of the donors reported roughly 300 Gb of sequence data and 120 million or so unique TCR beta sequences from 150 million to 200 million T cells. An early release that covered approximately 600 HLA-typed donors contained about 300 gigabases of sequencing data and some 87 million unique TCR sequences. Of the roughly 400 genotyped donors, approximately 82% fell in the genetic ancestry cluster associated with self-reported Caucasian donors. The study was designed to test whether signatures of past pathogen exposure could be identified by cataloging public T cell receptors. The T cell repertoires of several hundred subjects were profiled by immunosequencing and related to cytomegalovirus serostatus. Along with the roughly 670-subject first cohort, a separate validation cohort of over a hundred different subjects was used. The study combined high-throughput TCR immunosequencing, statistical association of individual TCRs with disease status, and machine learning to predict cytomegalovirus infection status. To study patterns of TCR occurrence, a later analysis re-analyzed previously published TCR beta repertoires from 666 donors and added high-resolution HLA genotyping. The later analysis used no new phenotypic data to find candidate immune exposures, relying instead on TCR beta sequences and their occurrence across donors. An earlier analysis of approximately 630 of the donors applied high-throughput TCR beta sequencing to assess whether each TCR beta V gene segment acted as functional or pseudogenic. Donor age, sex, ethnicity and CMV serostatus were compiled alongside the repertoire data. In a later genetic analysis, genome-wide SNP genotypes for about three fifths of the roughly 670 donors were used, and that subset was treated as a discovery cohort. Every discovery cohort repertoire had been produced on one sequencing platform. HLA typing included class I and class II loci at four-digit resolution. Typing coverage differed by locus: A, B, C, DRB1 and DQB1 were typed in about 620-630 donors, DQA1 in approximately 520, DPA1 in some 610, and DPB1 in around 440. Roughly 5 DR-DQ haplotypes were treated as single units for association and clustering because of strong linkage in the cohort. Among 300 to 500 genotyped donors of the cohort, an average of approximately 200,000 unique TCR beta nucleotide sequences was sequenced per donor, of which about 18% were non-productive.

The research as a whole found: In a later analysis, 15,000 to 20,000 TCR beta sequences were associated with specific HLA alleles at a false discovery rate of 0.05. In a later analysis, TCR association rates were found to vary across HLA loci, with the most associated TCRs seen for DRB1 alleles and the fewest for HLA-C alleles. According to a later analysis, most CMV-associated TCR beta chains appeared to be HLA-restricted, and the HLA associations seemed to be driven largely by CMV exposure. Because the 87-base-pair reads could not distinguish some IMGT-functional V segments, including TRBV6-2 and TRBV6-3, those segments were excluded. Immune exposure information for the cohort was limited to CMV serostatus. An earlier analysis of approximately 540 of the donors showed that most TCR beta V segments appeared in productive rearrangements either about 87% or about 30% of the time, which broadly matched IMGT annotations. HLA typing was unavailable for some donors at each locus, so association tests used only the typed subset. In the study, about 150 TCR beta chains were listed as associated with cytomegalovirus. Several of the top co-occurrence clusters appeared to be linked to parvovirus B19, influenza, CMV and Epstein-Barr virus, according to a later analysis. Linkage disequilibrium might explain the correlated functional status among segregating V segments, but an unknown experimental factor could not be excluded. Only TCR beta chains were sequenced in this cohort, and the absence of alpha or paired-chain data limited detectable features. Across donors, most TCR sequences were observed very rarely, whereas some public TCRs were present in many individuals. A later genetic analysis associated a missense DCLRE1C variant with V-gene and J-gene trimming of TCR beta chains, and an independent cohort replicated the association. A few of the identified cytomegalovirus-associated TCR beta chains were confirmed in vitro to be specific for cytomegalovirus antigens. A further reported finding was that TCR beta sequences accurately predicted the HLA-A and HLA-B alleles for most subjects in the first cohort. According to the authors, the approach could potentially be generalized to other disease states and immunological phenotypes. A group of highly shared sequence variants was considered likely to be a technical artifact of the sequencing pipeline. The classifier was reported to diagnose cytomegalovirus status with high specificity and sensitivity in both the original and validation cohorts. Compared with equally common non-associated chains, HLA-associated TCR beta chains in a later analysis were more clonally expanded and had lower generation probabilities. Roughly uniform sequencing depth across donors was assumed in presence/absence analyses, although this assumption may not hold. In a later genetic analysis, fewer N-insertions in productive TCRs were reported among donors in an Asian-associated ancestry cluster than the roughly 700-donor mean. Assigning TCR associations to individual alleles was difficult when HLA alleles, especially DR and DQ, strongly co-occurred. Because counts were too low, seventeen rarely observed V segments, including chromosome 9 orphons, were left out of the earlier analysis of roughly 600 of the donors.

Receptors were amplified or captured by the immunoSEQ multiplex PCR assay. For the multiplex PCR, a mixture combining 60 forward primers for TCR Vbeta segments and 13 reverse primers for TCR Jbeta segments was used. The CDR3 region of rearranged TCR beta genes was amplified from genomic DNA with a multiplex PCR assay. The amplified TCR beta libraries were sequenced on the Illumina HiSeq System as 87-base-pair reads. The study's processing was this. A later analysis counted tens of millions of unique TCR beta chains across the approximately 700 repertoires, and approximately 11 million of these chains were shared by at least two donors. Raw reads were error-corrected and collapsed into unique sequences by a nearest-neighbor algorithm in which closely related sequences were merged to remove PCR and sequencing errors. CDR3 sequences were aligned to IMGT reference sequences to assign V, D and J gene segments. Each retained sequence needed at least a six-nucleotide match to both a V gene segment and a J gene segment. Rearrangements were called productive when the CDR3 lacked stop codons and stayed in frame with V and J; all others were non-productive. Following IMGT convention, CDR3 was defined as the stretch from the second conserved V-encoded cysteine up to the conserved J-encoded phenylalanine. In an earlier analysis of around 640 of the donors, sequences lacking an unambiguous match to a single V gene segment were excluded. In an earlier analysis of several hundred of the donors, V segments were called functional above 56.7% productive rearrangements and were called segregating when the between-donor standard deviation exceeded 5%. To diagnose cytomegalovirus status from the catalog of TCR beta chain sequences, a statistical classification framework was built. In a later analysis, TCR nucleotide sequences were compared against IMGT/GENE-DB human TR gene sequences so that V and J genes could be assigned. In a later analysis, CDR3 sequences and most-parsimonious VDJ recombination scenarios were assigned using the TCRdist pipeline. A later analysis defined each TCR beta chain by its CDR3 amino acid sequence plus V-gene family, and excluded reads lacking a unique V-gene family. In a later analysis, several hundred highly shared, low-generation-probability nucleotide sequences were removed to address suspected cross-contamination and a sequencing artifact. In a later analysis, a clonal expansion index was calculated for each public chain from normalized within-repertoire ranks of inferred template counts. Generation probabilities in a later analysis came from a VDJ recombination model fitted to out-of-frame rearrangements, and those results were checked against IGoR. A later analysis scored TCR-TCR, TCR-HLA and TCR-CMV co-occurrence with hypergeometric tests, applying a repertoire-size bias correction to TCR pairs. A later analysis estimated false discovery rates by permuting HLA or CMV assignments 20 times. In a later analysis, co-occurring TCRs were grouped with DBSCAN, and TCRdist sequence similarity was added when clustering was performed within HLA-allele-positive subsets. Repertoires with fewer than 30,000 or more than 120,000 public chains, plus five repertoires with anomalous nucleotide sharing, were excluded from co-occurrence clustering. Entries here come from immuneACCESS through TCRdb and include only in-frame sequences with V and J called. Some clones fail to appear in such tables; in the studies checked, an unresolved V gene covers under half of the shortfall, and the cause of the remainder is unknown. D and trimming were read from the DNA, whereas the V and J calls and clone size are those reported in that table. This sample holds about 160,000 clones; around 88% were observed only once. The top ten clonotypes cover 0.75% to 0.95% of the sample.

The cohort consisted of 670 or so healthy bone marrow donors. At the time of sampling, all cohort members were nominally healthy, though unrecorded immune exposures were likely present. The donor was CMV seronegative and was included in the group of about 400 seronegative cohort members. A peripheral blood sample was collected from each donor, and TCR beta sequencing was performed on peripheral blood mononuclear cells. Genomic DNA was extracted from the blood cell samples with the Qiagen DNeasy Blood Extraction Kit. With regard to this clone: Its antigen specificity is not known. Within one base of it there is no much larger clone, and no base qualities were kept.

The CDR1 and CDR2 encoded by the germline V gene are SNHLY and FYNNEI. The trim is 4 bases for V and 2 bases for J, with a gap of 11 bases between the germline ends. The CDR3 runs 14 residues from the cysteine to the phenylalanine. Kept here is only the CDR3 DNA, which spans 42 bases and is read in frame from base 1. The chain was built from TRBV2 and TRBJ2-5; the D gene is perhaps TRBD2, from 5 matching bases. The sequence came from a woman aged 25 to 45 in good health and CMV-seronegative. The sample consisted of PBMCs. At the DNA level, the sequence is TGTGCCAGCAGTGCTGAGGGCAAACAAGAGACCCAGTACTTC. Its translation is CASSAEGKQETQYF.